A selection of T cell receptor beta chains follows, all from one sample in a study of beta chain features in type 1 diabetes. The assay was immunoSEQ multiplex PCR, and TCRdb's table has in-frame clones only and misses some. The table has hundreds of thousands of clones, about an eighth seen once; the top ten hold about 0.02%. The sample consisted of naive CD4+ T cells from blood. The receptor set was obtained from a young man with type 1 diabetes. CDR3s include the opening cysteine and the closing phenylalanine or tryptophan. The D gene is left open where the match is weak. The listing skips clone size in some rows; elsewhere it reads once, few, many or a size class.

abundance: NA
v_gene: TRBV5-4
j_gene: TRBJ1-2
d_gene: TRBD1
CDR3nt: TGTGCCAGCAGCTACAGGGACAGAAACTATGGCTACACCTTC
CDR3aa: CASSYRDRNYGYTF

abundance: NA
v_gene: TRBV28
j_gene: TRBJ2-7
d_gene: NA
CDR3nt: TGTGCCAGCAGTTTAGGGCGGGTTACCTACGAGCAGTACTTC
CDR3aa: CASSLGRVTYEQYF

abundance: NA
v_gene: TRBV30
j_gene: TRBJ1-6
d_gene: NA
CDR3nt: TGTGCCTGGAGTGAACGACATATAGATTCACCCCTCCACTTT
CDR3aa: CAWSERHIDSPLHF

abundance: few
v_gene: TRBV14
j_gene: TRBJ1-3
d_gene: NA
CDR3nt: TGTGCCAGCAGCCCTGGACTGACCCCTGGAAACACCATATATTTT
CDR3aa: CASSPGLTPGNTIYF

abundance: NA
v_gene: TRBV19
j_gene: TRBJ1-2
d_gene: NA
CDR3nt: TGTGCCAGTTGGTACAGGGTGGGGAACTATGGCTACACCTTC
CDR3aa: CASWYRVGNYGYTF

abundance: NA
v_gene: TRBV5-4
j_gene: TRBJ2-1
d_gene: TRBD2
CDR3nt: TGTGCCAGCCTTAAGACTAGCGGGGGGCCCAGCGGGAATGAGCAGTTCTTC
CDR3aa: CASLKTSGGPSGNEQFF

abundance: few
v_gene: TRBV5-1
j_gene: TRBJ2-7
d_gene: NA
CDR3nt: TGCGCCAGCAGCTTGACAGGGCCCAGCTCCTACGAGCAGTACTTC
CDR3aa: CASSLTGPSSYEQYF

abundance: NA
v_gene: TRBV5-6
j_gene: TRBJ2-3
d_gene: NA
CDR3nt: TGTGCCAGCAGCTCCGGCCGGCAGGCCACAGATACGCAGTATTTT
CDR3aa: CASSSGRQATDTQYF

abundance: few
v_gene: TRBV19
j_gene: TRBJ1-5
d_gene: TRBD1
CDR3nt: TGTGCCAGTAGTTTGGGACAGCATAGCAATCAGCCCCAGCATTTT
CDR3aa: CASSLGQHSNQPQHF

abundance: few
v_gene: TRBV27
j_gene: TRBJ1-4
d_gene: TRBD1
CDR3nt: TGTGCCAGCACCCGGACAGGGTCAACTAATGAAAAACTGTTTTTT
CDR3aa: CASTRTGSTNEKLFF

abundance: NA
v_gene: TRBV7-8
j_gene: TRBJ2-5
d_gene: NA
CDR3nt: TGTGCCAGCAGCCGCGGACAGGCGGGGGAGACCCAGTACTTC
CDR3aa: CASSRGQAGETQYF

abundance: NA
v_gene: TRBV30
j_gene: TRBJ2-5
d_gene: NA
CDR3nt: TGTGCCTGGAGCCGAGGGGAGACCCAGTACTTC
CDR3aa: CAWSRGETQYF

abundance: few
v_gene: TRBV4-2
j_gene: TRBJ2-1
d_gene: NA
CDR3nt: TGTGCCAGCAGCCAAGATGAACGGGTCGAGTGGGTCAATGAGCAGTTCTTC
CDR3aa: CASSQDERVEWVNEQFF

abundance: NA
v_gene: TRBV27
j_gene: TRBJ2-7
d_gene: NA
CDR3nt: TGTGCCACCCTTTCCTACGAGCAGTACTTC
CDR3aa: CATLSYEQYF

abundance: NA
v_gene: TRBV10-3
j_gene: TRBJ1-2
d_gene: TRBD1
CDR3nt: TGTGCCATCAGTGAATGGGGGGACAGCTCCTATGGCTACACCTTC
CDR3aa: CAISEWGDSSYGYTF

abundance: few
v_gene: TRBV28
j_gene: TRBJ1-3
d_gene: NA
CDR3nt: TGTGCCAGCAGCCCTCGCAGGACCTCTGGAAACACCATATATTTT
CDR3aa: CASSPRRTSGNTIYF

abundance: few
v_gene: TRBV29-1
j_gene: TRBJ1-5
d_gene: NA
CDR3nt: TGCAGCGTTGACTCAGGGGCTGATCAGCCCCAGCATTTT
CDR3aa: CSVDSGADQPQHF

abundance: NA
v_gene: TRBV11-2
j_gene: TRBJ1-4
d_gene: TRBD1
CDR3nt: TGTGCCAGCCGGGACAGGCGTGAAAAACTGTTTTTT
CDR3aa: CASRDRREKLFF

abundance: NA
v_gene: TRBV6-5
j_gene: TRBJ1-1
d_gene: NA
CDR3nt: TGTGCCAGCAGTGCTTGGGGACCCCTGAACACTGAAGCTTTCTTT
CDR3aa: CASSAWGPLNTEAFF

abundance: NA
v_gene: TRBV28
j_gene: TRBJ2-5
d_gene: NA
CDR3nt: TGTGCCAGCAGTCCTCAGTTGGGGGAGACCCAGTACTTC
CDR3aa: CASSPQLGETQYF

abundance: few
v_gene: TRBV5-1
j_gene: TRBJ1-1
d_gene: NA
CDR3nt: TGCGCCAGCAGCTTGGAGTCTGAAGCTTTCTTT
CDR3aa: CASSLESEAFF

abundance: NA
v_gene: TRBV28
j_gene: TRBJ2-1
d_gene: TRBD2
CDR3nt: TGTGCCAGCAGTTTCACTAGCGGGGCGGGTAATGAGCAGTTCTTC
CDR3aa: CASSFTSGAGNEQFF

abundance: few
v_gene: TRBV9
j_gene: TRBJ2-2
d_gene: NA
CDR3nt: TGTGCCAGCAGCGACGGTCCGTACCCGAACACCGGGGAGCTGTTTTTT
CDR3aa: CASSDGPYPNTGELFF

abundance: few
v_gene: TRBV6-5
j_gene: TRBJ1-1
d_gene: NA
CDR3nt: TGTGCCAGCAGTCGCGGGGGGGACACTGAAGCTTTCTTT
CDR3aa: CASSRGGDTEAFF

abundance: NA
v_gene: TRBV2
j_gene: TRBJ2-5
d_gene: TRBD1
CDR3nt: TGTGCCAGCAGTGAAGATGTATGGTACGACAGGGGGCCCGTTGAGACCCAGTACTTC
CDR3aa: CASSEDVWYDRGPVETQYF

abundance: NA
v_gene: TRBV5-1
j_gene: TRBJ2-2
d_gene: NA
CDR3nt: TGCGCCAGCAGCTCCCAAGGGACCGGGGAGCTGTTTTTT
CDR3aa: CASSSQGTGELFF

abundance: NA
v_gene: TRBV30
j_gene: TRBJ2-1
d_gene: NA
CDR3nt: TGTGCCTGGAGCGGCAGTACCAATGAGCAGTTCTTC
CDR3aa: CAWSGSTNEQFF

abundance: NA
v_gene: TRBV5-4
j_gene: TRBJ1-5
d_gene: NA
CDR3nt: TGTGCCAGCAGCTCTGGGCCCGGGACACCCGATAGCAATCAGCCCCAGCATTTT
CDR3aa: CASSSGPGTPDSNQPQHF

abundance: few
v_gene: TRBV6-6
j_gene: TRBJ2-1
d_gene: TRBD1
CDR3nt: TGTGCCAGCAGTCCGACCTCGGACAGGTACAATGAGCAGTTCTTC
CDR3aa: CASSPTSDRYNEQFF

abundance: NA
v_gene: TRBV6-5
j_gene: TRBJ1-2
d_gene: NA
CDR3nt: TGTGCCAGCAGGACGGGAACACTGCACACCTTC
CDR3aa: CASRTGTLHTF

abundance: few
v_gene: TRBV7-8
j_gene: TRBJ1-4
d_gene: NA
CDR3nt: TGTGCCAGCAGCTTAGCAGGGATGAATGAAAAACTGTTTTTT
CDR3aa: CASSLAGMNEKLFF

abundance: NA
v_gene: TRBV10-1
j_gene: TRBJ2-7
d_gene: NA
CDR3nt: TGCGCCAGCAGTGAGGGGAGCTCCTACGAGCAGTACTTC
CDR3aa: CASSEGSSYEQYF

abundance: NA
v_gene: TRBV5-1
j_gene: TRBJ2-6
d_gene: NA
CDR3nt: TGCGCCAGCGGCAATGAAGCGGGGGCCAACGTCCTGACTTTC
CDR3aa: CASGNEAGANVLTF

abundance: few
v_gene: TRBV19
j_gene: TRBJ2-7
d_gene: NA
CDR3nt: TGTGCCAGTAGTATTACAGGGCTTCGTGAGCAGTACTTC
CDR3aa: CASSITGLREQYF

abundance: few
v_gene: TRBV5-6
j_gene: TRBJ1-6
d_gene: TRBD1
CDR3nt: TGTGCCAGCAGCCGGGACAGGCTGAATTCACCCCTCCACTTT
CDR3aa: CASSRDRLNSPLHF

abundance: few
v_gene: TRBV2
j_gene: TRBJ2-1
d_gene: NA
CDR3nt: TGTGCCAGCAGCCCCGACAGACACAATGAGCAGTTCTTC
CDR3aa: CASSPDRHNEQFF

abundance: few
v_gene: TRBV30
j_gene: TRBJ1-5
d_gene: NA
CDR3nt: TGTGCCTGGAGTGGCTTCAGCAATCAGCCCCAGCATTTT
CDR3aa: CAWSGFSNQPQHF

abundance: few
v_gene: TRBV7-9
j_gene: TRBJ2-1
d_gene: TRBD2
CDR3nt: TGTGCCAGCAGCTTCTTAGCGGGGGGCCCTAGTGAGCAGTTCTTC
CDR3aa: CASSFLAGGPSEQFF

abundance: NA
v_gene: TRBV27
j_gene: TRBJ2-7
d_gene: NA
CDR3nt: TGTGCCACCAAGGACTCGTTCAGCTCCTACGAGCAGTACTTC
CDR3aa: CATKDSFSSYEQYF

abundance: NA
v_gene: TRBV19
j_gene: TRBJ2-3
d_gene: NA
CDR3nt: TGTGCCAGTAGCCGGTGGACCCAGAGACCAGATACGCAGTATTTT
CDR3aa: CASSRWTQRPDTQYF

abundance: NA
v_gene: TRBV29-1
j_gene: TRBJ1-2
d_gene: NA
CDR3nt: TGCAGCGCCGGGACACAAAACTATGGCTACACCTTC
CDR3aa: CSAGTQNYGYTF

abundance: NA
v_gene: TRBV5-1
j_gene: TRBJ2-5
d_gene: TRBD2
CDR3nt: TGCGCCAGCAGCTTGCTGGGGGGGCAAGAGACCCAGTACTTC
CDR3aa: CASSLLGGQETQYF